What follows is one T cell receptor (beta chain) and its context. The sample is drawn from a study of CD8+ T cells in alopecia areata. Treatment indicated: oral pan-JAK inhibitor, 5-10 mg twice daily. Investigators isolated RNA and reverse transcribed it into cDNA to act as the sequencing template. The data were produced by immunoSEQ multiplex PCR, yet TCRdb's version contains in-frame clones alone and is incomplete. The sample includes some 88,000 clones, around 44% of them seen just once. The sequencing used CD8+ T cells sorted from blood, collected at week 24, from a patient treated with tofacitinib. The sequence came from a human donor with alopecia areata.

CDR3 DNA sequence: TGCGCCAGCAGCTCGGGACCTTTCGGCAGGGACGAGCAGTACTTC. The encoded protein is CASSSGPFGRDEQYF. The chain combines TRBV5-1 with TRBJ2-7; D assignment may be TRBD1 or TRBD2 (5 bases each). The CDR3 runs to 15 residues. Germline-derived CDR1 and CDR2 are SGHRS and YFSETQ. V lost 3 bases and J lost 5, with 18 bases in between. Complete variable domain (other parts from reference TRBV5-1 and TRBJ2-7): KAGVTQTPRYLIKTRGQQVTLSCSPISGHRSVSWYQQTPGQGLQFLFEYFSETQRNKGNFPGRFSGRQFSNSRSEMNVSTLELGDSALYLCASSSGPFGRDEQYFGPGTRLTVT.